One and the same sample provided the 14 T cell receptor beta chains below, sequenced in a study of blood T cell repertoires in COVID-19. The protocol was immunoSEQ multiplex PCR, while the TCRdb copy is restricted to in-frame clones and leaves out a portion. Among under 250,000 clones, 70% to 85% were seen once, and the ten largest hold about 10%. The sample taken for sequencing was peripheral blood. These receptors came from a middle-aged man with active or convalescent COVID-19.

The chain recombines TRBV7-2 with TRBJ2-1; D gene unclear. The V end lost 5 bases, the J end lost 4 bases, and 12 bases lay between the germline ends. The CDR3 loop spans 14 amino acids. Germline V gene data show CDR1 as SGHTA and CDR2 as FQGNSA. CDR3 loop: CASSPTWAYNEQFF. The CDR3 DNA reads as TGTGCCAGCAGCCCAACCTGGGCGTACAATGAGCAGTTCTTC.

The table lists this clone with a few counts. The CDR3: CASSRTSSIGELFF. Here the CDR3 DNA reads TGTGCCAGCAGCCGGACTAGCTCTATAGGGGAGCTGTTTTTT. The rearrangement joins TRBV5-6 to TRBJ2-2; 8 bases are shared with TRBD2. The length of the CDR3 is 14 residues. Germline trimming cut 4 bases from V and 8 bases from J; bases unmatched to any gene: 7. Germline V CDR1 and CDR2: SGHDT, YYEEEE.

The V gene is TRBV5-4, the J gene TRBJ2-1; TRBD2 matches 10 bases. The CDR3 loop spans 16 amino acids. J was trimmed by 0 bases and V by 4 bases; bases with no gene match: 4. Germline V CDR1 and CDR2: SGHNT, YYREEE (reference sequence). The CDR3 nucleotides are TGTGCCAGCAGCACGGGACTAGCGAGCTCCTACAATGAGCAGTTCTTC. Translating gives CASSTGLASSYNEQFF.

V is TRBV18 and J is TRBJ2-4, with 12 positions matching TRBD1. Trimming removed 3 bases from V and 8 bases from J; junction bases left unmatched: 5. The germline gives CDR1 KGHSH, CDR2 LQKENI. CDR3 length: 15 amino acids. CDR3 coding DNA: TGTGCCAGCTCACCCCTCGGGACAGGGGGCGACATTCAGTACTTC. It encodes CASSPLGTGGDIQYF.

The V and J genes are TRBV7-9 and TRBJ2-2; 9 nucleotides agree with TRBD1. The V segment lost 2 bases and the J segment 3 bases; nucleotides outside the gene matches: 4. Per germline, CDR1 SEHNR and CDR2 FQNEAQ (reference sequence). This CDR3 region has 16 residues. Written as DNA, the CDR3 is TGTGCCAGCAGCTTAAAACAGGGGGCATACACCGGGGAGCTGTTTTTT. Its protein product is CASSLKQGAYTGELFF.

This rearrangement joins TRBV28 to TRBJ1-2; 7 positions match TRBD1. The length of the CDR3 is 13 residues. Per the germline V gene, CDR1 is MDHEN and CDR2 is SYDVKM. CDR3 sequence (DNA): TGTGTCGCCCGGGACGACAGGGACTATGGCTACACCTTC. Its translation is CVARDDRDYGYTF.

J is TRBJ2-3 and V is TRBV7-8; 9 bases fit TRBD2. From germline, CDR1 is SGHVS and CDR2 FQNEAQ. There are 17 residues in the CDR3. V lost 5 bases to trimming and J lost 0 bases; unmatched junction nucleotides: 9. CDR3 coding DNA: TGTGCCAGCAGCGCGGGGGGGACACCAACTAGCACAGATACGCAGTATTTT. It specifies CASSAGGTPTSTDTQYF.

The chain employs TRBV5-1 and TRBJ2-1, with TRBD2 matching 10 bases. The CDR3 is made up of 15 amino acids. CDR1 and CDR2 from the germline V gene are SGHRS and YFSETQ. V gave up 4 bases and J gave up 3 bases; unmatched junction bases: 4. The CDR3 region is CASSVSSGSYNEQFF. DNA for the CDR3: TGCGCCAGCAGCGTTTCTAGCGGGAGCTACAATGAGCAGTTCTTC.

The gene calls are TRBV7-9 and TRBJ1-6; 9 bases map to TRBD1. Germline V gene data show CDR1 as SEHNR and CDR2 as FQNEAQ (reference sequence). V dropped 5 bases and J dropped 10; count of bases not matched to a gene: 12. The CDR3 runs 16 residues. The CDR3 here is CASSPTGGRVGSPLHF. DNA of the CDR3: TGTGCCAGCAGCCCCACAGGGGGCAGGGTAGGGTCACCCCTCCACTTT.

The V call is TRBV7-9, the J call TRBJ1-4; D is undetermined. Germline V gives CDR1 SEHNR, CDR2 FQNEAQ (reference sequence). Between the trimmed V and J ends, which lost 3 bases and 6 bases, there was a span of 2 bases. This CDR3 has 11 residues. This CDR3 reads CASSFDEKLFF. The CDR3 DNA reads TGTGCCAGCAGCTTCGATGAAAAACTGTTTTTT.

V and J are TRBV19 and TRBJ1-2; 7 bases agree with TRBD1. V lost 6 bases and J lost 5; bases outside the gene matches: 9. CDR3 length equals 14 residues. Germline V CDR1 and CDR2: LNHDA, SQIVND (reference sequence). This chain's CDR3 is CASRDRVGVYGYTF. CDR3 nucleotide sequence: TGTGCCAGTAGAGACAGGGTCGGAGTTTATGGCTACACCTTC.

The genes are TRBV19 and TRBJ1-1, with D possibly being TRBD1 (5 bases). Trimming took 3 bases from V and 3 from J, leaving 11 bases between them. This CDR3 region has 14 residues. Germline assignment: CDR1 LNHDA and CDR2 SQIVND (reference sequence). The CDR3 sequence is CASSIGGGDTEAFF. Here the CDR3 DNA reads TGTGCCAGTAGTATCGGGGGAGGGGACACTGAAGCTTTCTTT.

The CDR3 DNA follows: TGTGCCAGCAGCTTAGTCCTCCGGGGCACAGATACGCAGTATTTT. Translating it yields CASSLVLRGTDTQYF. The gene calls are TRBV7-9 and TRBJ2-3; no definite D call. Germline V gene data show CDR1 as SEHNR and CDR2 as FQNEAQ (reference sequence). The CDR3 has 15 residues. Trimming took 1 base from V and 1 from J, leaving 9 bases between them.

This clone has only one observation. V gene TRBV6-2 or TRBV6-3 combines with J gene TRBJ1-1; D is perhaps TRBD1 (6 bases). There are 14 residues in the CDR3. Germline-derived CDR1 and CDR2 are MNHEY and SVGEGT. Deletions cut 5 bases from V and 4 bases from J, with 14 bases between. Here the CDR3 DNA reads TGTGCCAGCAGTACACAGGGTGGGGGCACTGAAGCTTTCTTT. Its protein product is CASSTQGGGTEAFF.